This is a list of T cell receptor beta chains from one sample in a study of molecular identifiers for immune sequencing clone quantification. TCRdb used MiXCR to reprocess the PCR reads, holding one entry per CDR3 protein. The repertoire holds about half a million distinct CDR3 sequences, with about 25% as singletons. Sequencing used naive CD8+ T cells from blood, with Jurkat cell RNA spiked in. These receptors all stem from a human donor in good health. Some libraries in this study had Jurkat cell RNA spiked in. The CDR3 runs from the conserved cysteine through the conserved F or W. D genes are given only for firm matches. Clone size appears in some rows only: once, few, many, or a class for an expanded clone.

d_call j_call v_call clone_size cdr3_nt cdr3_aa
TRBD2 TRBJ2-7 TRBV2 many TGTGCCGGGAGGGCCAGAACCTACGAGCAGTACTTC CAGRARTYEQYF
. TRBJ1-5 TRBV2 . TGTGCCAGCAAAAACAGGAGTGGGAATCAGCCCCAGCATTTT CASKNRSGNQPQHF
. TRBJ2-3 TRBV6-2/TRBV6-3 . TGTGCCAGCAGTTACGCACTCGCAGATACGCAGTATTTT CASSYALADTQYF
. TRBJ1-6 TRBV19 . TGTGCCAGCGCCTCAGGGTTTTCACCCCTCCACTTT CASASGFSPLHF
. TRBJ2-7 TRBV4-1 few TGCGCCAGCAGCCAAACGGCTCAGGGTATCGGATACGAGCAGTACTTC CASSQTAQGIGYEQYF
. TRBJ2-2 TRBV30 . TGTGCCTGGAGTGGGTTAGGTGGAGTTTGGACCGGGGAGCTGTTTTTT CAWSGLGGVWTGELFF
TRBD2 TRBJ2-7 TRBV5-6 . TGTGCCAGCAGCTTGGCGCTAGCGGGGCGGAGCTCCTACGAGCAGTACTTC CASSLALAGRSSYEQYF
. TRBJ2-5 TRBV12-3/TRBV12-4 many TGTGCCAGCAGTCCAGGGTCCCAAGAGACCCAGTACTTC CASSPGSQETQYF
. TRBJ1-1 TRBV13 few TGTGCCAGCAGCCCTAGACAGGCAGGGGCTATGAACACTGAAGCTTTCTTT CASSPRQAGAMNTEAFF
. TRBJ1-5 TRBV27 many TGTGCCACCGCATTACAGGGACCATCTCAGCCCCAGCATTTT CATALQGPSQPQHF
TRBD1 TRBJ2-7 TRBV7-9 . TGTGCCAGCAGACCGGTCCGGGACAGCGGAGTCCACGAGCAGTACTTC CASRPVRDSGVHEQYF
. TRBJ2-1 TRBV11-2 . TGTGCCAGCAGCCCCGGACCCCCCCACAATGAGCAGTTCTTC CASSPGPPHNEQFF
TRBD2 TRBJ2-5 TRBV10-3 few TGTGCCATCAGTCGGACTAGCGGGGTTCTTGAGACCCAGTACTTC CAISRTSGVLETQYF
TRBD1 TRBJ1-2 TRBV28 many TGTGCCAGCAGTCTAGCCAGGGGGCTAGGCTACACCTTC CASSLARGLGYTF
TRBD1 TRBJ1-2 TRBV29-1 . TGCAGCGTGAATTTCGGGACAGCTAACAACTATGGCTACACCTTC CSVNFGTANNYGYTF
. TRBJ2-7 TRBV30 once TGTGCCTGGAGTCTCGAGACAGGTAACTCCTACGAGCAGTACTTC CAWSLETGNSYEQYF
. TRBJ1-2 TRBV27 few TGTGCCAGCAGTTTATCCTGGGGGCTAGATTATGGCTACACCTTC CASSLSWGLDYGYTF
TRBD1 TRBJ1-1 TRBV19 once TGTGCCAGTAGCCCCACAGGGGGCCTTGAAGCTTTCTTT CASSPTGGLEAFF
TRBD1 TRBJ1-5 TRBV12-3/TRBV12-4 many TGTGCCAGCAGTAACCAGGGGGCTAGCAATCAGCCCCAGCATTTT CASSNQGASNQPQHF
. TRBJ2-7 TRBV20-1 many TGCAGTGCTAGGGTTTTTACCGCAACCTACGAGCAGTACTTC CSARVFTATYEQYF
TRBD2 TRBJ2-3 TRBV27 few TGTGCCAGCCTTGGGGGAGCGGGAGGGCCAGATACGCAGTATTTT CASLGGAGGPDTQYF
TRBD2 TRBJ2-7 TRBV27 . TGTGCCAGCAGTTGGACTAGCGGAAACCTTTACGAGCAGTACTTC CASSWTSGNLYEQYF
. TRBJ1-1 TRBV5-1 . TGCGCCAGCAGCTTTGCAGGGAGGGACACTGAAGCTTTCTTT CASSFAGRDTEAFF
TRBD1 TRBJ1-5 TRBV30 many TGTGCCTGGAGCCTCCGGGACAGTGTTAGCAATCAGCCCCAGCATTTT CAWSLRDSVSNQPQHF
. TRBJ2-1 TRBV12-5 few TGTGCTAGTGGTTCGCCCGACGGCAGTTACAATGAGCAGTTCTTC CASGSPDGSYNEQFF
TRBD1 TRBJ1-1 TRBV6-5 few TGTGACAGCAGTTACTCTCGGACAGGGTTCACTGAAGCTTTCTTT CDSSYSRTGFTEAFF
TRBD2 TRBJ2-7 TRBV20-1 many TGCAGTGCTAGGACGAGGCTAGCGGGAGGATACGAGCAGTACTTC CSARTRLAGGYEQYF
. TRBJ2-7 TRBV10-2 . TGCGCCAGCAGTGAGACAGCCTACGAGCAGTACTTC CASSETAYEQYF
. TRBJ2-7 TRBV28 . TGTGCCAGCAGCGCACTTGAGACTGACGAGCAGTACTTC CASSALETDEQYF
. TRBJ1-5 TRBV12-3/TRBV12-4 few TGTGCCAGCAGTTTTGGGATTTTAAGCAATCAGCCCCAGCATTTT CASSFGILSNQPQHF
. TRBJ1-5 TRBV7-8 once TGTGCCAGCAGCCTGTTGGGGGGTAGCAATCAGCCCCAGCTTTTT CASSLLGGSNQPQLF
TRBD1 TRBJ2-7 TRBV14 once TGTGCCAGCAGCCCCTCCTCCGGGACAGGGATTGAGCAGTACTTC CASSPSSGTGIEQYF
. TRBJ2-7 TRBV25-1 . TGTGCCAGCACGCACCGGGGATCCTACGAGCAGTACTTC CASTHRGSYEQYF
. TRBJ2-7 TRBV28 few TGTGCGAGCCAGTCTTCCTACGAGCAGTACTTC CASQSSYEQYF
TRBD1 TRBJ2-7 TRBV29-1 many TGCAGCGTCCCTTTGACAGGGAGCGAGCAGTACTTC CSVPLTGSEQYF
. TRBJ2-7 TRBV12-3/TRBV12-4 many TGTGCCAGCACCTGGCTGGGATCCTACGAGCAGTACTTC CASTWLGSYEQYF
. TRBJ1-1 TRBV4-3 many TGCGCCAGCAGCCAAGATCATGGCAGCATGAACACTGAAGCTTTCTTT CASSQDHGSMNTEAFF
TRBD1 TRBJ1-1 TRBV6-2/TRBV6-3 few TGTGCCAGCAGTTCCAGGGGGCGGGTGACTGAAGCTTTCTTT CASSSRGRVTEAFF
TRBD1 TRBJ1-1 TRBV29-1 many TGCAGCGTGGTACAGGGGTGGAACACTGAAGCTTTCTTT CSVVQGWNTEAFF
. TRBJ2-7 TRBV5-3 few TGTGCCAGCAGCGCGACGGGACTCTCCTACGAGCAGCATTTC CASSATGLSYEQHF
TRBD2 TRBJ2-7 TRBV7-9 . TGTGCCAGCAGCTTACCAGCGGGAGGGCCCCACGAGCAGTACTTC CASSLPAGGPHEQYF
TRBD1 TRBJ2-7 TRBV4-3 . TGCGCCAGCAGCCAAGGAGGTCCGGGACAGGGTTCGTACGAGCAGTACTTC CASSQGGPGQGSYEQYF
. TRBJ2-1 TRBV20-1 . TGCAGTGCTAGAGATCCCCTCTGGGATGAGCAGTTCTTC CSARDPLWDEQFF
TRBD2 TRBJ2-5 TRBV11-2 few TGTGCCAGCAGCTTAGATTGGACTAGCGGGGGCCAAGAGACCCAGTACTTC CASSLDWTSGGQETQYF
. TRBJ1-1 TRBV27 few TGTGCCAGCAGTTTCGGGGTTTGGACTGAAGCTTTCTTT CASSFGVWTEAFF
. TRBJ2-5 TRBV7-9 many TGTGCCAGCAGCCTAATACAGGGGACTCAAGAGACCCAGTACTTC CASSLIQGTQETQYF
. TRBJ2-7 TRBV12-3/TRBV12-4 few TGTGCCAGCAGTTTTGATGCAGGGGAATACGAGCAGTACTTC CASSFDAGEYEQYF
TRBD1 TRBJ1-1 TRBV4-1 few TGCGCCAGCAGCCTAGAAGACTACAGGGGGTATAACACTGGAGCTTTCTTT CASSLEDYRGYNTGAFF
. TRBJ1-1 TRBV14 . TGTGCCAGCAGCCACGGGCGGGTTGAAGCTTTCTTT CASSHGRVEAFF
. TRBJ2-7 TRBV7-9 many TGTGCCAGCAGCCATTGGGAGGAAGCCTACGAGCAGTACTTC CASSHWEEAYEQYF
. TRBJ2-5 TRBV7-9 . TGTGCCAGAAGCTTATTGGGTGGAGAGACCCAGTACTTC CARSLLGGETQYF
TRBD1 TRBJ1-3 TRBV30 few TGTGCCTGGAGTGTACGGGGACAGGGGTCATCCTCTGGAAACACCATATATTTT CAWSVRGQGSSSGNTIYF
. TRBJ2-5 TRBV27 few TGTGCCAGCAGTTTATCCCCGGGCAGCCAAGAGACCCAGTACTTC CASSLSPGSQETQYF
. TRBJ1-1 TRBV4-3 few TGCGCCAGCAGCCAAGGGATAGCAAGACCCCCCACTGAAGCTTTCTTT CASSQGIARPPTEAFF
. TRBJ2-3 TRBV5-1 many TGCGCCAGCAGCTGGGATGGGGATACGCAGTATTTT CASSWDGDTQYF